One TCR beta chain is described in this entry. Its antigen target is currently unknown. Base qualities are not provided; no much larger clone lies one nucleotide away. This entry is derived from a study of T-cell reconstitution after alpha-beta-depleted transplantation in children (dated by TCRdb to about 2016). Regarding the complete study: Using TCR repertoire profiling, the study followed T-cell immune reconstitution in a quantitative way in children after TCRalphabeta/CD19-depleted allogeneic hematopoietic cell transplantation.

The library was generated by PCR. The sequencer was an Illumina HiSeq 2500. TCR library preparation used molecular barcoding, with unique molecular identifiers applied to normalize quantification of the TCRbeta repertoire. TCRdb handled the public reads itself, with Q25 trimming in fastp and clone calling in MiXCR, and kept productive beta chains. One record per CDR3 amino acid sequence lists the most common genes and DNA. The sample table records roughly 500,000 distinct CDR3 sequences; around 13% of these occur just once. The ten largest clonotypes hold about 5.4% of the sample. The CDR3, from cysteine to phenylalanine, totals 13 residues. CDR3 DNA is the only sequence kept; it has 39 bases, read in frame from the first base. CDR1 and CDR2 are read off the germline V gene as SNHLY and FYNNEI. Trimming removed 8 bases from V and 6 bases from J; the gene matches leave 8 bases unexplained.

Sequencing was performed on PBMCs from the stem cell graft donor, taken from the stem cell graft. The chain is encoded by TRBV2 joined to TRBJ1-2, with 8 central nucleotides matching TRBD1. The sequence was obtained from a human donor who donated a stem cell graft to a child with combined immunodeficiency. CDR3 reads: CASGQGLINGYTF. The DNA is as follows: TGTGCCAGCGGACAGGGACTAATAAATGGCTACACCTTC. With the rest looked up from the reference TRBV2 and TRBJ1-2 genes rather than sequenced, the full variable domain is EPEVTQTPSHQVTQMGQEVILRCVPISNHLYFYWYRQILGQKVEFLVSFYNNEISEKSEIFDDQFSVERPDGSNFTLKIRSTKLEDSAMYFCASGQGLINGYTFGSGTRLTVV.